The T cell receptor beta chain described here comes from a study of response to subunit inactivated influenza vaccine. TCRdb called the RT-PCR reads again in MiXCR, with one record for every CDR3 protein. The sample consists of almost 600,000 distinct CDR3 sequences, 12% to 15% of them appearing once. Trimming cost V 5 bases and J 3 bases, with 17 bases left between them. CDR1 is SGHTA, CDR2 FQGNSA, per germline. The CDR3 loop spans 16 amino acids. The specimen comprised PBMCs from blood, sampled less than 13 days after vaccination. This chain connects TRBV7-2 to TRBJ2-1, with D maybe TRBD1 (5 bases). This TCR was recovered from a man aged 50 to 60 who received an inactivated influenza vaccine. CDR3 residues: CASSPMPGYDYNEQFF. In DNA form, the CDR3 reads TGTGCCAGCAGCCCCATGCCAGGGTATGACTACAATGAGCAGTTCTTC.